The 20 T cell receptor beta chains presented below share a single source sample, sequenced in a study of blood T cell repertoires in COVID-19. Measured with immunoSEQ multiplex PCR; TCRdb has only the in-frame clones, and not every one. The sample shows roughly 200,000 clones, 70% to 90% of them seen only once. Sequencing was done on a sample of peripheral blood. The receptors come from a human donor with active or convalescent COVID-19. The donor label of this sample is uncertain.

This clone appeared a single time. The chain joins TRBV5-1 to TRBJ1-2, with D perhaps matching TRBD1 (5 bases). V lost 3 bases and J 6 bases, leaving 15 bases between the germline ends. Germline-derived CDR1 and CDR2 are SGHRS and YFSETQ. This CDR3 contains 14 residues. The CDR3 is CASSSILPGDGYTF. The CDR3 DNA is TGCGCCAGCAGCTCGATTCTGCCGGGGGATGGCTACACCTTC.

The chain uses TRBV9 and TRBJ2-1; 16 bases agree with TRBD2. J lost 8 bases, V lost 0 bases, and 5 bases had no gene match. Germline V gives CDR1 SGDLS, CDR2 YYNGEE. The CDR3 covers 17 residues. CDR3 nucleotide sequence: TGTGCCAGCAGCGTAGCTGGGACTAGCGGGGGGGCTGATGAGCAGTTCTTC. Translation gives CASSVAGTSGGADEQFF. The entire variable domain, with the rest obtained from reference TRBV9 and TRBJ2-1, is as follows: DSGVTQTPKHLITATGQRVTLRCSPRSGDLSVYWYQQSLDQGLQFLIQYYNGEERAKGNILERFSAQQFPDLHSELNLSSLELGDSALYFCASSVAGTSGGADEQFFGPGTRLTVL.

The V and J genes are TRBV3-1 (or the pseudogene TRBV3-2) and TRBJ2-1; D remains ambiguous. V was trimmed by 2 bases and J by 5 bases, leaving 10 bases between them. The V gene's germline CDR1 is LGHDT and CDR2 YNNKEL (reference sequence). The CDR3 spans 14 residues. CDR3 bases: TGTGCCAGCAGCCAAAGATCCCAGGACAATGAGCAGTTCTTC. Its protein is CASSQRSQDNEQFF.

This clone occurred a few times. The chain combines TRBV5-4 with TRBJ2-7, with TRBD2 matching 8 bases. CDR1 is SGHNT and CDR2 is YYREEE in the germline V gene (reference sequence). The junction had 9 bases not matched to a gene; V was cut back by 0 bases and J by 4 bases. This CDR3 is 16 amino acids long. In DNA, the CDR3 is TGTGCCAGCAGCTTGGAACCCCTAGCGGGTACATACGAGCAGTACTTC. It translates to CASSLEPLAGTYEQYF.

This clone was recorded only once. This chain links TRBV9 with TRBJ2-7, with a weak D call TRBD2 (5 bases). V lost 0 bases to trimming and J lost 3 bases, with 16 bases between them. Germline assignment: CDR1 SGDLS and CDR2 YYNGEE. The CDR3 loop spans 16 amino acids. The CDR3 sequence: CASSVASHPGVYEQYF. CDR3 coding DNA: TGTGCCAGCAGCGTAGCGAGCCATCCCGGGGTCTACGAGCAGTACTTC.

This chain connects TRBV28 to TRBJ2-7; TRBD1 matches at 9 bases. This CDR3 region has 16 residues. In germline, CDR1 is MDHEN, CDR2 SYDVKM. The V and J ends lost 5 bases and 4 bases, in that order; junction bases with no gene match: 12. CDR3 sequence: CASSTHPGTGIYEQYF. The CDR3 DNA follows: TGTGCCAGCAGTACCCATCCCGGGACAGGGATATACGAGCAGTACTTC.

This clone was counted between two and nine times. The chain employs TRBV6-5 and TRBJ1-2; D not certain. Trimming took off 5 bases at V and 0 bases at J, with 10 bases between the two ends. Germline V gene data show CDR1 as MNHEY and CDR2 as SVGAGI. The CDR3 spans 14 residues. CDR3 sequence reads: CASSRSSTNYGYTF. The DNA for the CDR3 is TGTGCCAGCAGTAGAAGCTCTACTAACTATGGCTACACCTTC.

This chain's CDR3 is CATRAGVADTQYF. The CDR3 bases are TGTGCCACCCGAGCGGGAGTGGCAGATACGCAGTATTTT. The chain is built from TRBV2 and TRBJ2-3; 8 bases match TRBD2. This CDR3 contains 13 residues. Germline V gene data show CDR1 as SNHLY and CDR2 as FYNNEI. V lost 10 bases to trimming and J lost 4 bases; unmatched junction nucleotides: 7.

V is TRBV7-3 and J is TRBJ1-1; 8 bases fit TRBD1. Germline loops: CDR1 SGHTA, CDR2 FQGTGA. The V gene end was trimmed by 2 bases and the J gene end by 6 bases; junction bases not matched to a gene: 8. The CDR3 runs 15 residues. The CDR3 DNA is TGTGCCAGCAGCTTAGGGACAGGATCTCGGCCTGAAGCTTTCTTT. This encodes CASSLGTGSRPEAFF.

The chain has TRBV3-1 (or the pseudogene TRBV3-2) and TRBJ1-3; 9 positions agree with TRBD1. Unmatched junction bases numbered 7, after V lost 7 bases and J lost 0 bases. From germline, CDR1 is LGHDT and CDR2 YNNKEL (reference sequence). The CDR3 is 16 residues long. In nucleotides, the CDR3 is TGTGCCAGCACGAGAACAGGGGGCAGCTCTGGAAACACCATATATTTT. It encodes CASTRTGGSSGNTIYF.

J is TRBJ2-5 and V is TRBV5-1; 8 bases map to TRBD2. Per the germline V gene, CDR1 is SGHRS and CDR2 is YFSETQ. The CDR3 has 16 amino acids. V was clipped by 3 bases and J by 1 base; unmatched bases: 8. The CDR3 loop reads CASSSLAGRSQETQYF. The CDR3 DNA reads as TGCGCCAGCAGCTCCTTAGCGGGGAGATCCCAAGAGACCCAGTACTTC. The variable domain in full, completed from reference TRBV5-1 and TRBJ2-5, reads KAGVTQTPRYLIKTRGQQVTLSCSPISGHRSVSWYQQTPGQGLQFLFEYFSETQRNKGNFPGRFSGRQFSNSRSEMNVSTLELGDSALYLCASSSLAGRSQETQYFGPGTRLLVL.

The V gene is TRBV18, the J gene TRBJ2-1; 7 bases fit TRBD2. The junction had 4 bases not matched to a gene; V was cut back by 2 bases and J by 6 bases. Germline V gene lookup returns CDR1 KGHSH and CDR2 LQKENI. The CDR3 consists of 14 residues. Written as DNA, the CDR3 is TGTGCCAGCTCACCAGAGCTAGCGGCCAATGAGCAGTTCTTC. Its protein product is CASSPELAANEQFF.

This chain links TRBV28 with TRBJ2-5; 8 bases fit TRBD2. The V gene's germline CDR1 is MDHEN and CDR2 SYDVKM. The V and J ends lost 8 bases and 1 base, in that order; junction bases with no gene match: 0. The CDR3 is 12 residues long. This CDR3 reads CASREGQETQYF. The DNA of the CDR3 is TGTGCCAGCCGGGAGGGCCAAGAGACCCAGTACTTC.

The rearrangement links TRBV6-6 to TRBJ1-1, with D possibly TRBD1 on 5 matching bases. The ends were cut back, 5 bases at V and 6 bases at J, with 13 bases in the middle. CDR3 length: 13 residues. CDR1 is MNHNY and CDR2 is SVGAGI in the germline V gene (reference sequence). The CDR3 sequence: CASSTRQLPEAFF. The CDR3 DNA follows: TGTGCCAGCAGTACGAGACAGCTACCTGAAGCTTTCTTT.

DNA for the CDR3: TGTGCCATCAGTGAGTCGGCAGGGTATGGCTACACCTTC. Protein: CAISESAGYGYTF. The chain employs TRBV10-3 and TRBJ1-2; D is perhaps TRBD1 (5 bases). Trimming took off 0 bases at V and 5 bases at J, with 7 bases between the two ends. This CDR3 spans 13 amino acids. Germline V gene lookup returns CDR1 ENHRY and CDR2 SYGVKD.

This clone was detected only a few times. The V call is TRBV11-2, the J call TRBJ2-5; TRBD2 matches at 9 bases. Germline V gene lookup returns CDR1 SGHAT and CDR2 FQNNGV. V lost 5 bases, J lost 5 bases, and 15 bases stayed unmatched. This CDR3 has 17 amino acids. This CDR3 is CASSQPRAREGLETQYF. CDR3 bases: TGTGCCAGCAGCCAGCCAAGGGCGCGGGAGGGTTTGGAGACCCAGTACTTC.

This chain connects TRBV5-5 to TRBJ2-7, with 7 bases identical to TRBD1. Losses at the gene ends were 0 bases for V and 6 bases for J; bases not matched to a gene: 6. Germline V gives CDR1 SGHKS, CDR2 YYEKEE (reference sequence). The CDR3 runs to 14 residues. The DNA of the CDR3 is TGTGCCAGCAGCTTGGCGGTAGGGGGCTCCGAGCAGTACTTC. Amino acid sequence: CASSLAVGGSEQYF.

This rearrangement joins TRBV15 to TRBJ2-2, with 9 bases matching TRBD1. Germline CDR1 is LNHNV and CDR2 is YYDKDF (reference sequence). V was clipped by 5 bases and J by 3 bases; unmatched bases: 4. CDR3 length equals 15 residues. CDR3 coding DNA: TGTGCCACCAGCGCGGGACAGGGCCACACCGGGGAGCTGTTTTTT. Its translation is CATSAGQGHTGELFF. Variable domain in full (rest from reference TRBV15 and TRBJ2-2): DAMVIQNPRYQVTQFGKPVTLSCSQTLNHNVMYWYQQKSSQAPKLLFHYYDKDFNNEADTPDNFQSRRPNTSFCFLDIRSPGLGDTAMYLCATSAGQGHTGELFFGEGSRLTVL.

The gene calls are TRBV11-2 and TRBJ2-2; 7 nucleotides match TRBD1. Germline CDR1 SGHAT, CDR2 FQNNGV. Trimming took 8 bases from V and 5 from J; bases not matched to a gene: 8. This CDR3 comprises 14 residues. The DNA for the CDR3 is TGTGCCAGCCCGAAGGGGGCACTGACCGGGGAGCTGTTTTTT. Translating it yields CASPKGALTGELFF.

The chain uses TRBV27 and TRBJ2-1; D is possibly TRBD1 (6 bases). Germline CDR1 and CDR2: MNHEY and SMNVEV (reference sequence). The CDR3 has 15 residues. The V end lost 3 bases, the J end lost 9 bases, and 18 bases lay between the germline ends. The CDR3 DNA sequence: TGTGCCAGCAGTTTTGGGGGCTTGAACGTTGTTGAGCAGTTCTTC. Translated: CASSFGGLNVVEQFF.